The 27 T cell receptor beta chains given below trace back to one sample, sequenced in a study of shared clonotypes between healthy human individuals. Generated by immunoSEQ multiplex PCR, the TCRdb table keeps only in-frame clones and is missing some. This table holds some 2.3 million clones, 90% to 95% found once. Sequencing was carried out using naive CD4+ T cells from PBMCs. Subset here: CD45RA+ positively selected. The source is a man aged 18 to 30 in good health. Some clones in this sample may be carry-over from other donors' samples.

V and J are TRBV25-1 and TRBJ1-4; 11 bases line up with TRBD1. Germline lookup yields CDR1 MGHDK and CDR2 SYGVNS. Unmatched junction bases numbered 11, after V lost 1 base and J lost 10 bases. This CDR3 is built from 17 residues. The CDR3 DNA follows: TGTGCCAGCAGTGAATCAGGAGGGAGGACAGGGGGCGGAAAACTGTTTTTT. Amino acids: CASSESGGRTGGGKLFF. Full variable domain (outside the CDR3, taken from reference TRBV25-1 and TRBJ1-4): EADIYQTPRYLVIGTGKKITLECSQTMGHDKMYWYQQDPGMELHLIHYSYGVNSTEKGDLSSESTVSRIRTEHFPLTLESARPSHTSQYLCASSESGGRTGGGKLFFGSGTQLSVL.

This chain links TRBV9 with TRBJ2-2; D might be TRBD2 (5 bases). This CDR3 region has 14 residues. With 0 bases removed from V and 6 bases from J, the gap between germline ends came to 9 bases. Germline V lookup: CDR1 SGDLS, CDR2 YYNGEE. The CDR3 DNA sequence: TGTGCCAGCAGCGTAGCGGGAAGGGCCGGGGAGCTGTTTTTT. Its translation: CASSVAGRAGELFF. Full variable domain (missing parts from reference TRBV9 and TRBJ2-2): DSGVTQTPKHLITATGQRVTLRCSPRSGDLSVYWYQQSLDQGLQFLIQYYNGEERAKGNILERFSAQQFPDLHSELNLSSLELGDSALYFCASSVAGRAGELFFGEGSRLTVL.

Turning to this clone: The sample holds other DNA sequences that translate to the same CDR3. V gene TRBV5-1 combines with J gene TRBJ2-1; the D gene is possibly TRBD1 (5 bases). Germline V gene lookup returns CDR1 SGHRS and CDR2 YFSETQ. V lost 3 bases to trimming and J lost 6 bases, with 10 bases between them. The length of the CDR3 is 13 residues. CDR3 region: CASSWPQGNEQFF. The CDR3 DNA reads as TGCGCCAGCAGCTGGCCTCAGGGCAATGAGCAGTTCTTC.

The V gene is TRBV27, the J gene TRBJ1-1, with 7 bases matching TRBD1. CDR1 and CDR2 from the germline V gene are MNHEY and SMNVEV (reference sequence). This CDR3 is 16 amino acids long. Trimming cost V 6 bases and J 0 bases; bases outside gene matches: 10. The CDR3 DNA reads TGTGCCAGCAGCGCCGGGACAGCTCACATGAACACTGAAGCTTTCTTT. Residues: CASSAGTAHMNTEAFF.

This clone was observed a handful of times. The rearrangement joins TRBV2 to TRBJ2-2, with 7 bases lining up with TRBD1. With 9 bases clipped from V and 0 bases from J, the junction kept 4 bases outside the gene matches. The CDR3 has 14 amino acids. CDR1 is SNHLY, CDR2 FYNNEI, per germline. The CDR3 nucleotides are TGTGCCAGTACGGACAGGACGAACACCGGGGAGCTGTTTTTT. Translating gives CASTDRTNTGELFF. Based on the CDR3 plus reference TRBV2 and TRBJ2-2, the full variable domain is EPEVTQTPSHQVTQMGQEVILRCVPISNHLYFYWYRQILGQKVEFLVSFYNNEISEKSEIFDDQFSVERPDGSNFTLKIRSTKLEDSAMYFCASTDRTNTGELFFGEGSRLTVL.

The chain has TRBV28 and TRBJ1-5; 8 nucleotides match TRBD1. Trimming at V came to 5 bases and at J to 3 bases, leaving 9 bases not matched to a gene. The CDR3 runs to 16 residues. The germline CDR1 and CDR2 sequences are MDHEN and SYDVKM. In DNA form, the CDR3 reads TGTGCCAGCAGTCCGCGGACAGGGTCGGCCAATCAGCCCCAGCATTTT. Amino acid sequence: CASSPRTGSANQPQHF.

This chain joins TRBV11-3 and TRBJ2-2; D remains unclear. The CDR3 runs 13 residues. Germline V gives CDR1 SGHNT, CDR2 YENEEA. The ends were cut back, 6 bases at V and 6 bases at J, with 11 bases in the middle. The DNA of the CDR3 is TGTGCCAGCAGTTCGGGCCCCGCCGGGGAGCTGTTTTTT. This codes for CASSSGPAGELFF.

This chain uses TRBV6-5 with TRBJ2-5; possible D gene TRBD2, 6 bases. Germline V gene data show CDR1 as MNHEY and CDR2 as SVGAGI. V was trimmed by 0 bases and J by 7 bases, leaving 9 bases between them. The CDR3 totals 13 residues. The CDR3 DNA follows: TGTGCCAGCAGTTACTCGGACGGGGGGACCCAGTACTTC. Translated: CASSYSDGGTQYF.

This rearrangement joins TRBV7-6 to TRBJ2-7; D is undetermined. CDR1 SGHVS and CDR2 FNYEAQ come from the germline V gene. V was pared by 0 bases and J by 0 bases, with 6 bases between. The CDR3 runs 14 residues. DNA of the CDR3: TGTGCCAGCAGCTTAGCCCAACGCTCCTACGAGCAGTACTTC. Translating gives CASSLAQRSYEQYF.

The rearrangement links TRBV11-2 to TRBJ2-1, with unresolved D. This CDR3 region has 13 residues. CDR1 and CDR2 (germline): SGHAT, FQNNGV. Trimming removed 0 bases at V and 8 bases at J, with 8 bases between. The chain's CDR3 is CASSLDRSDEQFF. The CDR3 DNA reads as TGTGCCAGCAGCTTAGATCGGAGTGATGAGCAGTTCTTC. Full variable domain (rest looked up from reference TRBV11-2 and TRBJ2-1): EAGVAQSPRYKIIEKRQSVAFWCNPISGHATLYWYQQILGQGPKLLIQFQNNGVVDDSQLPKDRFSAERLKGVDSTLKIQPAKLEDSAVYLCASSLDRSDEQFFGPGTRLTVL.

This clone was observed a handful of times. Other DNA sequences of this sample code for an identical CDR3. The CDR3 region has the DNA TGTGCCAGCAGCTTGGACAGGGCCGAAAAACTGTTTTTT. Encoded protein: CASSLDRAEKLFF. The rearrangement uses TRBV7-2 and TRBJ1-4; TRBD1 agrees at 8 bases. Germline loops: CDR1 SGHTA, CDR2 FQGNSA. V trimming: 3 bases; J trimming: 8 bases; junction bases outside the gene matches: 2. The CDR3 loop spans 13 amino acids. Full variable domain (rest looked up from reference TRBV7-2 and TRBJ1-4): GAGVSQSPSNKVTEKGKDVELRCDPISGHTALYWYRQSLGQGLEFLIYFQGNSAPDKSGLPSDRFSAERTGGSVSTLTIQRTQQEDSAVYLCASSLDRAEKLFFGSGTQLSVL.

The chain carries TRBV11-2 and TRBJ1-1, with 10 bases matching TRBD1. Unmatched junction bases numbered 5, after V lost 5 bases and J lost 5 bases. CDR3 length equals 14 residues. CDR1 SGHAT and CDR2 FQNNGV come from the germline V gene. The CDR3 spells CASSIWTGGTEAFF. The CDR3 DNA sequence: TGTGCCAGCAGCATATGGACAGGGGGGACTGAAGCTTTCTTT.

The genes are TRBV27 and TRBJ2-1, with 10 bases aligning to TRBD2. Germline V gene lookup returns CDR1 MNHEY and CDR2 SMNVEV (reference sequence). The CDR3 is 17 amino acids. V dropped 3 bases and J dropped 9; count of bases not matched to a gene: 14. The DNA of the CDR3 is TGTGCCAGCAGTTTTGACTTTACCGGGACTAGCGTGACTGAGCAGTTCTTC. This encodes CASSFDFTGTSVTEQFF.

The chain couples TRBV19 to TRBJ1-5; D not certain. Germline CDR1 reads LNHDA; CDR2 reads SQIVND (reference sequence). The V gene lost 7 bases and the J gene lost 3 bases, with 13 bases spanning the gap. This CDR3 contains 14 residues. The CDR3 DNA reads TGTGCCAGTACTCCGGGGAGGGCCAATCAGCCCCAGCATTTT. As protein: CASTPGRANQPQHF. Filled out from reference TRBV19 and TRBJ1-5, the complete variable domain reads DGGITQSPKYLFRKEGQNVTLSCEQNLNHDAMYWYRQDPGQGLRLIYYSQIVNDFQKGDIAEGYSVSREKKESFPLTVTSAQKNPTAFYLCASTPGRANQPQHFGDGTRLSIL.

The CDR3 coding sequence is TGTGCCTGGAAGGGGAGCGGCGGGGAGGCCCGCTTCATGAATACGCAGTATTTT. This encodes CAWKGSGGEARFMNTQYF. The V and J genes are TRBV30 and TRBJ2-3; D perhaps matches TRBD2 (6 bases). The length of the CDR3 is 18 residues. The germline V gene has CDR1 GTSNPN and CDR2 SVGIG (reference sequence). Deletions cut 4 bases from V and 7 bases from J, with 30 bases between. Full variable domain (outside the CDR3, taken from reference TRBV30 and TRBJ2-3): SQTIHQWPATLVQPVGSPLSLECTVEGTSNPNLYWYRQAAGRGLQLLFYSVGIGQISSEVPQNLSASRPQDRQFILSSKKLLLSDSGFYLCAWKGSGGEARFMNTQYFGPGTRLTVL.

Remarks on this clone: The same CDR3 also results from other DNA sequences found in this sample. The rearrangement uses TRBV29-1 and TRBJ1-2, with TRBD1 identical over 7 bases. The CDR3 has 13 amino acids. With 1 base clipped from V and 4 bases from J, the junction kept 3 bases outside the gene matches. From germline, CDR1 is SQVTM and CDR2 ANQGSEA. CDR3 in amino acids: CSVEGQGGYGYTF. The DNA of the CDR3 is TGCAGCGTTGAAGGGCAGGGGGGCTATGGCTACACCTTC.

The chain links TRBV19 to TRBJ2-1; no clear D. CDR3 length equals 14 residues. Germline CDR1 is LNHDA and CDR2 is SQIVND (reference sequence). Trimming stripped 8 bases from V and 4 bases from J, with 15 bases between. The CDR3 loop reads CASSKVPGYNEQFF. CDR3 DNA: TGTGCCAGTTCAAAGGTCCCCGGTTACAATGAGCAGTTCTTC.

The chain recombines TRBV18 with TRBJ2-3; 13 bases map to TRBD2. Germline V gene lookup returns CDR1 KGHSH and CDR2 LQKENI. Trimming removed 4 bases from V and 0 bases from J; junction bases left unmatched: 4. The CDR3 runs 17 residues. The CDR3 protein is CASSLGLAGLSTDTQYF. The CDR3 DNA is TGTGCCAGCTCACTGGGACTAGCGGGGCTCAGCACAGATACGCAGTATTTT.

The chain combines TRBV2 with TRBJ2-1, with 7 bases aligning to TRBD2. The J segment lost 4 bases and the V segment lost 7 bases, leaving 4 bases of the junction unmatched. Germline V gives CDR1 SNHLY, CDR2 FYNNEI. This CDR3 has 13 amino acids. The CDR3 DNA reads TGTGCCAGCAATCGACTAGCTTACAATGAGCAGTTCTTC. This sequence encodes CASNRLAYNEQFF.

CDR3 sequence (DNA): TGTGCCAGCAGCCTACCGCATAGCTCTGGAAACACCATATATTTT. It translates to CASSLPHSSGNTIYF. The chain employs TRBV28 and TRBJ1-3; the D is unclear. With 6 bases removed from V and 0 bases from J, the gap between germline ends came to 12 bases. Germline V gives CDR1 MDHEN, CDR2 SYDVKM. There are 15 residues in the CDR3.

The chain uses TRBV12-5 and TRBJ2-1; 7 bases line up with TRBD2. The junction had 1 base not matched to a gene; V was cut back by 1 base and J by 4 bases. CDR3 length: 14 amino acids. Germline V gene sequence: CDR1 LGHNT, CDR2 FRNRAP. The CDR3 is CASGLGEGYNEQFF. In nucleotides, the CDR3 is TGTGCTAGTGGTTTGGGGGAGGGGTACAATGAGCAGTTCTTC.

The V call is TRBV9, the J call TRBJ2-1, with D perhaps TRBD2 (5 bases). This CDR3 comprises 15 residues. Germline V lookup: CDR1 SGDLS, CDR2 YYNGEE. Trimming shortened V by 4 bases and J by 6 bases, and 17 bases separated the two germline ends. CDR3 nucleotides: TGTGCCAGCAGCTCCCGTCGGGTGAGCGGCAATGAGCAGTTCTTC. As protein: CASSSRRVSGNEQFF.

This clone appeared once. Other DNA sequences from this sample encode an identical CDR3 as well. The chain combines TRBV18 with TRBJ2-3; unclear D gene. The V gene lost 3 bases and the J gene lost 3 bases, with 7 bases spanning the gap. Germline V gene lookup returns CDR1 KGHSH and CDR2 LQKENI. This CDR3 is built from 13 residues. As DNA, the CDR3 is TGTGCCAGCTCACCGGGCTTAACAGATACGCAGTATTTT. Its translation is CASSPGLTDTQYF.

The chain links TRBV5-5 to TRBJ2-3; tentative D call: TRBD1 (5 bases). The V gene lost 3 bases and the J gene lost 0 bases, with 11 bases spanning the gap. This CDR3 has 15 residues. Germline assignment: CDR1 SGHKS and CDR2 YYEKEE (reference sequence). The CDR3 loop reads CASSYRTGSTDTQYF. The DNA for the CDR3 is TGTGCCAGCAGCTACAGGACGGGTAGCACAGATACGCAGTATTTT. The full variable domain, rest sourced from reference TRBV5-5 and TRBJ2-3, is DAGVTQSPTHLIKTRGQQVTLRCSPISGHKSVSWYQQVLGQGPQFIFQYYEKEERGRGNFPDRFSARQFPNYSSELNVNALLLGDSALYLCASSYRTGSTDTQYFGPGTRLTVL.

This clone was seen just once. The V and J genes are TRBV28 and TRBJ2-2, with D possibly being TRBD1 or TRBD2 (6 bases each). V was clipped by 5 bases and J by 6 bases, with 7 bases between them. This CDR3 region has 12 residues. Per the germline V gene, CDR1 is MDHEN and CDR2 is SYDVKM. CDR3 protein: CASSRGPGELFF. CDR3 bases: TGTGCCAGCAGTCGGGGGCCCGGGGAGCTGTTTTTT.

The gene calls are TRBV5-8 and TRBJ1-1, with D maybe TRBD1 (6 bases). This CDR3 has 15 amino acids. Trimming took off 5 bases at V and 5 bases at J, with 19 bases between the two ends. Germline V CDR1 and CDR2: SGHTS, YDEGEE. The CDR3 DNA is TGTGCCAGCAGACTTTCTGGGGGGGGCGGAACTGAAGCTTTCTTT. This encodes CASRLSGGGGTEAFF.

Points on this clone: Other DNA variants within this sample encode the same CDR3. The chain employs TRBV2 and TRBJ2-5; D might be TRBD2 (5 bases). The germline V and J ends were trimmed by 7 bases and 2 bases, with 11 bases remaining between them. Germline V gives CDR1 SNHLY, CDR2 FYNNEI. The CDR3 is made up of 13 amino acids. DNA of the CDR3: TGTGCCAGCAATTACGGCGGGCAAGAGACCCAGTACTTC. It translates to CASNYGGQETQYF.